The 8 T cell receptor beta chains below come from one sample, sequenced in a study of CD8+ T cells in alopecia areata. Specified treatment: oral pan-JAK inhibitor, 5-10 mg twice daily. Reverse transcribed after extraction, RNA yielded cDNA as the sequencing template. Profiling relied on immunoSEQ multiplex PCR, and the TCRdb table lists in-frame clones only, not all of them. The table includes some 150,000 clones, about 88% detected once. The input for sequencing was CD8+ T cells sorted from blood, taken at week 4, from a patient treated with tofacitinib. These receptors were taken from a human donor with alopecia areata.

The CDR3 sequence: CASSPGQHYEQYF. For the CDR3, the DNA is TGTGCCAGCAGCCCGGGACAGCACTACGAGCAGTACTTC. This chain connects TRBV11-2 to TRBJ2-7; 7 bases are shared with TRBD1. Unmatched junction bases numbered 4, after V lost 5 bases and J lost 3 bases. CDR3 length equals 13 residues. Germline V gives CDR1 SGHAT, CDR2 FQNNGV.

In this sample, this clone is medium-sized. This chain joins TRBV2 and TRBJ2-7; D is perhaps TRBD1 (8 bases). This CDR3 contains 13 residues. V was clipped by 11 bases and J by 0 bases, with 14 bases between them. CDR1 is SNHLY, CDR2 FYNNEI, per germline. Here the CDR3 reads CAVTGGDSYEQYF. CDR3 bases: TGTGCCGTAACAGGGGGGGACTCCTACGAGCAGTACTTC.

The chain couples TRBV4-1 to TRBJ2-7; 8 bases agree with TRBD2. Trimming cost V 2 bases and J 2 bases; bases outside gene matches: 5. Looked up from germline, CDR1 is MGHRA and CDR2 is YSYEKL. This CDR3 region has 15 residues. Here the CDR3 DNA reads TGCGCCAGCAGCCAATTAATAGCGGGGACCTACGAGCAGTACTTC. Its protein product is CASSQLIAGTYEQYF.

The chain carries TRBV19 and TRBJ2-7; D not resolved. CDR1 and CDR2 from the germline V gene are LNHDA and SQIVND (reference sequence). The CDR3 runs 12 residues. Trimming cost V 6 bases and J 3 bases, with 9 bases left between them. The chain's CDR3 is CASSPVGYEQYF. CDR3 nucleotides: TGTGCCAGTAGCCCGGTCGGCTACGAGCAGTACTTC.

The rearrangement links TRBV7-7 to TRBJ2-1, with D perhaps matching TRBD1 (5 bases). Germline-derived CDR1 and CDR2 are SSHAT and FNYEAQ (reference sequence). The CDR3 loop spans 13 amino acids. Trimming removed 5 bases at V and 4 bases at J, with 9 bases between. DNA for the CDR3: TGTGCCAGCAGCGCCGACAGTTACAATGAGCAGTTCTTC. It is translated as CASSADSYNEQFF. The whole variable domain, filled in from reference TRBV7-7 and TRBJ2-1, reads GAGVSQSPRYKVTKRGQDVTLRCDPISSHATLYWYQQALGQGPEFLTYFNYEAQPDKSGLPSDRFSAERPEGSISTLTIQRTEQRDSAMYRCASSADSYNEQFFGPGTRLTVL.

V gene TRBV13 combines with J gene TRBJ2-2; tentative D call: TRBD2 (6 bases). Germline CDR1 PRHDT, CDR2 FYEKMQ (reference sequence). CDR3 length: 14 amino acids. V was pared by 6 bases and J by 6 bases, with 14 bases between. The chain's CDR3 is CASRGDSPAGELFF. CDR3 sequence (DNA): TGTGCCAGCAGAGGGGACTCCCCGGCCGGGGAGCTGTTTTTT.

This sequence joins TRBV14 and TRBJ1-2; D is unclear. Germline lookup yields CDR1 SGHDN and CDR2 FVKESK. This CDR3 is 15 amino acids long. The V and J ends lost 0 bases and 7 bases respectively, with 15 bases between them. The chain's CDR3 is CASSQDTISPLGYTF. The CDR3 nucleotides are TGTGCCAGCAGCCAAGATACAATCTCCCCACTTGGCTACACCTTC.

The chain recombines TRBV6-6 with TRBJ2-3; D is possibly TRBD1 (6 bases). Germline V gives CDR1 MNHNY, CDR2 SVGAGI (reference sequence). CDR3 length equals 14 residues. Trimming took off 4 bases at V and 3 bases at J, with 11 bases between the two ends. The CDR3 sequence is CASSLRTATDTQYF. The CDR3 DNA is TGTGCCAGCAGTTTACGGACAGCAACAGATACGCAGTATTTT.